This TCR beta chain was captured by sequencing in a study of shared clonotypes between healthy human individuals. The CDR3 loop spans 13 amino acids. V was cut by 2 bases and J by 3 bases, with 7 bases left in between. The germline V gene has CDR1 MNHEY and CDR2 SMNVEV (reference sequence). With unsorted samples, genomic DNA was obtained from around 98 million PBMCs. Authors' analysis steps: Junction-only sequences without quality scores were provided by ImmunoSEQ, so filtering was different. TCRdb's table, derived via immunoSEQ multiplex PCR, lists solely in-frame clones and lacks some. That table furnishes V, J and clone size, whereas the DNA furnished D and trimming. Of approximately 470,000 clones in the sample, over 75% were seen once.

V is TRBV27 and J is TRBJ2-5; D remains ambiguous. The TCR was taken from a woman aged 40-49 years in good health. Some clones in this sample may be carry-over from other donors' samples. The sequenced sample was PBMCs. The CDR3 nucleotides read TGTGCCAGCAGTTTACAGGTCGAAGAGACCCAGTACTTC. This gives the protein CASSLQVEETQYF.